This T cell receptor beta chain was recovered during a study of T cells in Graves' hyperthyroidism and ophthalmopathy. Across the study: Peripheral blood was obtained at initial diagnosis, preceding any treatment.

In this sample, this clonotype turned up a few times. The target antigen is unknown. There were TCR beta CDR3 regions amplified from RNA transcripts. HTBI primers drove first-round RT-PCR of the TCR CDR3. TCRdb itself ran the multiplex PCR reads through MiXCR, one entry per CDR3 protein. The profile shows 500,000 to 600,000 distinct CDR3 sequences, approximately 15% of them singletons. Study results and limitations: Ophthalmopathy was told apart from stable hyperthyroidism by a 13 V-J model. Blood held most thyroid clonotypes expanded above 0.001 frequency.

The V and J ends lost 1 base and 0 bases, in that order; junction bases with no gene match: 7. This CDR3 comprises 18 residues. Germline assignment: CDR1 MGHRA and CDR2 YSYEKL. Sequencing used blood. This sequence originates from a woman aged 18-29 years with Graves' hyperthyroidism. The chain employs TRBV4-1 and TRBJ2-5, with 11 positions matching TRBD2. The CDR3 loop reads CASSQGASGGLYQETQYF. The DNA for the CDR3 is TGCGCCAGCAGCCAAGGGGCTAGCGGGGGGTTGTACCAAGAGACCCAGTACTTC.